These 12 T cell receptor beta chains were all obtained from the same sample, sequenced in a study of T cells in Graves' hyperthyroidism and ophthalmopathy (dated by TCRdb to about 2019). Libraries came from multiplex PCR. The listed sequencing device is Illumina HiSeq 2000. Amplification of TCR beta CDR3 regions was carried out from RNA transcripts. The first round of RT-PCR for the TCR CDR3 was performed with the HTBI primer set and the Qiagen OneStep RT-PCR kit. Using fastp trimming at Q25 and MiXCR clonotype assembly, TCRdb reanalyzed the public sequencing data and kept in-frame beta chains. Every entry covers one CDR3 protein and lists the most common genes and DNA from its rows. This sample holds under 350,000 distinct CDR3 sequences; 20% to 30% were observed only once. Over 25% of the sample comes from the top ten. Sequenced sample: blood. These receptor sequences come from a man between 40 and 49 years old with Graves' hyperthyroidism that later progressed to Graves' ophthalmopathy.

This clonotype has just a few counts. The chain links TRBV18 to TRBJ2-1; D might be TRBD1 or TRBD2, each matching 6 bases. The germline V gene has CDR1 KGHSH and CDR2 LQKENI. V was clipped by 3 bases and J by 6 bases, with 15 bases between them. This CDR3 has 15 residues. The CDR3 here is CASSPPGEGGNEQFF. CDR3 bases: TGTGCCAGCTCACCTCCGGGAGAGGGGGGCAATGAGCAGTTCTTC.

This clonotype was seen ten or more times. The rearrangement links TRBV29-1 to TRBJ2-2; unclear D gene. This CDR3 spans 11 amino acids. V shed 4 bases and J shed 5 bases, with 5 bases lying between them. From germline, CDR1 is SQVTM and CDR2 ANQGSEA. The CDR3, as DNA: TGCAGCGTTGGTGGAACCGGGGAGCTGTTTTTT. This gives the protein CSVGGTGELFF.

This clonotype came up many times. The chain uses TRBV20-1 and TRBJ2-2, with 9 nucleotides matching TRBD1. CDR1 is DFQATT and CDR2 is SNEGSKA in the germline V gene (reference sequence). V shed 0 bases, J shed 6 bases, and the junction held 5 bases outside the gene matches. CDR3 size: 15 residues. The CDR3 coding sequence is TGCAGTGCTAGAGATCCGACAGGGGGATCCGGGGAGCTGTTTTTT. Encoded protein: CSARDPTGGSGELFF.

This clonotype was observed at least ten times. The chain links TRBV24-1 to TRBJ2-7, with 9 bases that match TRBD1. Per the germline V gene, CDR1 is KGHDR and CDR2 is SFDVKD. V was clipped by 5 bases and J by 0 bases; unmatched bases: 1. This CDR3 comprises 14 residues. The CDR3, as DNA: TGTGCCACCAGTGCGGGACAGGGCTCCTACGAGCAGTACTTC. Translated, it gives CATSAGQGSYEQYF.

The chain couples TRBV27 to TRBJ2-5; D is perhaps TRBD2 (6 bases). V lost 3 bases and J lost 4, with 12 bases in between. Germline values: CDR1 MNHEY, CDR2 SMNVEV (reference sequence). The CDR3 sequence is 14 residues long. The CDR3 protein is CASSFSQEGETQYF. DNA of the CDR3: TGTGCCAGCAGTTTCTCCCAGGAGGGAGAGACCCAGTACTTC.

This clonotype was seen repeatedly, ten times or more. J is TRBJ1-5 and V is TRBV6-1; no clear D. Germline CDR1 is MNHNS and CDR2 is SASEGT. CDR3 size: 14 residues. Trimming shortened V by 4 bases and J by 4 bases, and 11 bases separated the two germline ends. This CDR3 reads CASSARTENQPQHF. For the CDR3, the DNA is TGTGCCAGCAGTGCTCGGACCGAAAATCAGCCCCAGCATTTT.

This clonotype was counted at least ten times. The V gene is TRBV29-1, the J gene TRBJ2-5; D is ambiguous. CDR3 length: 11 residues. Deletions cut 3 bases from V and 2 bases from J, with 4 bases between. Germline lookup yields CDR1 SQVTM and CDR2 ANQGSEA. CDR3 loop: CSVETQETQYF. The CDR3 nucleotides read TGCAGCGTTGAGACTCAAGAGACCCAGTACTTC.

This clonotype was detected ten times or more. CDR3 region: CAIRPVRTEGNTIYF. The CDR3 DNA reads TGTGCCATCAGACCAGTCAGGACAGAGGGAAACACCATATATTTT. The chain joins TRBV10-3 to TRBJ1-3; tentative D call: TRBD1 (6 bases). V was trimmed by 6 bases and J by 4 bases, leaving 16 bases between them. CDR3 length: 15 amino acids. Germline assignment: CDR1 ENHRY and CDR2 SYGVKD.

J is TRBJ2-5 and V is TRBV28, with 9 positions matching TRBD2. The V gene's germline CDR1 is MDHEN and CDR2 SYDVKM. V was pared by 5 bases and J by 2 bases, with 9 bases of the junction left unmatched. CDR3 size: 16 residues. The CDR3 protein is CASSPRVAGEQETQYF. The DNA for the CDR3 is TGTGCCAGCAGTCCCCGGGTAGCGGGAGAACAAGAGACCCAGTACTTC.

The chain recombines TRBV7-2 with TRBJ2-7, with D possibly being TRBD1 (6 bases). Germline V gene data show CDR1 as SGHTA and CDR2 as FQGNSA. The CDR3 has 14 residues. The V and J ends lost 0 bases and 6 bases respectively, with 12 bases between them. CDR3 sequence reads: CASSLAGALGEQYF. The CDR3 DNA follows: TGTGCCAGCAGCTTAGCGGGGGCCCTGGGCGAGCAGTACTTC.

This chain links TRBV28 with TRBJ1-3; D is uncertain. Germline CDR1 is MDHEN and CDR2 is SYDVKM. CDR3 length: 12 amino acids. Between the trimmed V and J ends, which lost 8 bases and 7 bases, there was a span of 12 bases. The CDR3 bases are TGTGCCAGCGAGGGTCAGAGGAACACCATATATTTT. Translation: CASEGQRNTIYF. Using reference TRBV28 and TRBJ1-3 for the parts outside the CDR3, the full variable domain is DVKVTQSSRYLVKRTGEKVFLECVQDMDHENMFWYRQDPGLGLRLIYFSYDVKMKEKGDIPEGYSVSREKKERFSLILESASTNQTSMYLCASEGQRNTIYFGEGSWLTVV.

The gene calls are TRBV28 and TRBJ1-2, with TRBD1 matching 10 bases. Losses at the gene ends were 7 bases for V and 8 bases for J; bases not matched to a gene: 13. CDR1 is MDHEN and CDR2 is SYDVKM in the germline V gene. CDR3 size: 15 residues. The CDR3 coding sequence is TGTGCCAGCAACTTGTCTCCCGGGACAGGGGAAGGCTACACCTTC. Translation: CASNLSPGTGEGYTF.